This T cell receptor beta chain was captured in a study of vaccination effects on CD4 cells after COVID-19 (dated by TCRdb to between 2021 and 2023). As for the study more broadly: Participants received two doses of either the BNT162b2 or the mRNA-1273 mRNA SARS-CoV-2 vaccine. Altogether, some ten COVID-19 convalescent patients and a few SARS-CoV-2-naive healthy vaccine recipients made up the full study. SARS-CoV-2 spike-specific CD4+ TCR repertoires from before and after mRNA vaccination were compared in COVID-19 convalescent patients and in infection-naive vaccine recipients. Cultures from other donors in the study were sequenced with the Oncomine TCR Beta short-read assay on an Illumina iSeq 100. Points the paper makes about the study in general: At late post-vaccination timepoints, both infection-induced and vaccine-induced clones showed marked clonal contraction, consistent with waning T cell responses. In healthy vaccine recipients, vaccine-induced clones were almost all SARS-CoV-2 mono-reactive, with only 1 of 255 cross-reactive with common cold coronaviruses. Limitations of the study were the small number of convalescent patients and the absence of early post-infection timepoints.

In the ViraFEST assay, PBMC were stimulated with viral peptide pools, and antigen-specific CD4+ T cell clonotypes were then identified by expansion using TCR sequencing. After approximately 11 days of culture, CD4+ T cells were isolated with the EasySep CD4+ T cell isolation kit. Negative nucleocapsid antibody results before and after vaccination confirmed that the healthy vaccine recipients had no prior SARS-CoV-2 infection. Each well held around 2 million PBMC cultured in IMDM containing approximately 5.3% human AB serum, roughly 9.6 IU/ml IL-2 and gentamicin, along with roughly 10 ug/ml peptides. Half of the culture medium was replaced with fresh IL-2-containing medium on days 3 and 7. Unless otherwise noted, each peptide stimulation condition was cultured in triplicate wells. PBMC were separated from whole blood using Ficoll-Paque Plus gradient centrifugation and were then either cryopreserved at -140C or used fresh. The overlapping peptide pools covered the spike proteins of SARS-CoV-2 as well as those of the common cold coronaviruses HCoV-NL63, HCoV-OC43 and HCoV-229E. The QIAamp micro DNA kit was used to extract genomic DNA from the cultured CD4+ T cells.

Library generation was performed with the immunoSEQ multiplex PCR assay. DNA from the CD4+ T cells that had been cultured and isolated underwent TCR beta CDR3 sequencing. Turning to the authors' computational methods: The analysis removed non-productive TCR sequences, trimmed reads to the CDR3 region, and retained only CDR3s that were 7 or more amino acids long. Antigen-specific clonotypes were identified using the MANAFEST web app by comparison of expansion in peptide wells against reference cultures. To count as positive, a clone had to show expansion at FDR<0.05 compared with the reference and with all other wells, an odds ratio above 5, and a frequency above 0.1% in two replicate wells. Cross-reactive clonotypes were defined as significantly expanded in SARS-CoV-2 spike wells and in at least one common cold coronavirus spike condition. Levenshtein distance calculated with the stringdist R package was used to assess CDR3 similarity, and unrooted trees were constructed with ape in R 3.6.1. This is the immuneACCESS table as TCRdb keeps it, with only in-frame sequences that have V and J called. A part of the clones is gone; compared with another copy, unresolved V genes explain less than half, and the rest is unexplained. The V and J calls and clone size come from that table; D and trimming were worked out from the DNA. This sample has just under 75,000 clones in its table, and roughly 74% of those were observed once. The top ten clones comprise roughly 2.9% of the sample.

In this sample, this clone turned up once. Its antigen has not been determined. No per-base quality is available; no much larger clone lies one base away. CDR1 and CDR2 (SGHRS, YFSETQ) derive from the germline V gene. The junction carries 19 bases between V and J, which are trimmed by 0 bases and 4 bases respectively. CDR3 length: 18 amino acids, cysteine to phenylalanine. This entry keeps only the CDR3 DNA: 54 bases, framed from base 1. This sample comprised CD4+ T cells from PBMCs cultured with HCoV-NL63 spike peptides, obtained before COVID-19 vaccination. Taken with the paper, the label for cell subset or site translates to: HCoV-NL63 spike overlapping peptide pool stimulation. The chain uses TRBV5-1 and TRBJ2-2, and the D gene may be TRBD2, 5 bases matching. The clonotype was recovered from a human donor who received a COVID-19 vaccine. The CDR3 in this case is CASSLVRPGSVGTGELFF. Here is the DNA: TGCGCCAGCAGCTTGGTCCGCCCGGGGAGCGTCGGCACCGGGGAGCTGTTTTTT.